These T cell receptor beta chains were read from a single sample in a study of T cells in Graves' hyperthyroidism and ophthalmopathy. From the multiplex PCR reads, TCRdb called clonotypes with MiXCR, one entry per CDR3 protein. The sample consists of about 380,000 distinct CDR3 sequences, about a fifth of them appearing once. The sample consisted of blood. These receptors came from a man between 18 and 29 years old with Graves' ophthalmopathy. Both conserved end residues are part of each CDR3. A D gene is named only where the DNA matches it firmly. The size of a clone is reported for some rows only, either as once, few or many, or as a class for expanded clones.

j_call: TRBJ2-1; d_call: TRBD1; v_call: TRBV24-1; clone_size: .; cdr3_aa: CATSDSTGDNEQFF; cdr3_nt: TGTGCCACCAGTGACTCGACAGGGGACAATGAGCAGTTCTTC
j_call: TRBJ2-7; d_call: .; v_call: TRBV19; clone_size: .; cdr3_aa: CASSTTGPFYEQYF; cdr3_nt: TGTGCCAGTAGTACGACCGGACCTTTCTACGAGCAGTACTTC
j_call: TRBJ2-2; d_call: .; v_call: TRBV19; clone_size: .; cdr3_aa: CASSTGTIYAGELFF; cdr3_nt: TGTGCCAGTAGCACCGGGACCATCTATGCCGGGGAGCTGTTTTTT
j_call: TRBJ2-2; d_call: TRBD1; v_call: TRBV5-1; clone_size: few; cdr3_aa: CASSRPGTEITGELFF; cdr3_nt: TGCGCCAGCAGCCGGCCCGGGACAGAAATCACCGGGGAGCTGTTTTTT
j_call: TRBJ2-7; d_call: .; v_call: TRBV11-2; clone_size: many; cdr3_aa: CASSPAYEQYF; cdr3_nt: TGTGCCAGCAGCCCGGCCTACGAGCAGTACTTC
j_call: TRBJ1-5; d_call: .; v_call: TRBV7-8; clone_size: many; cdr3_aa: CASSLAERFDGPQHF; cdr3_nt: TGTGCCAGCAGCTTAGCGGAAAGATTCGATGGGCCCCAGCATTTT
j_call: TRBJ2-7; d_call: .; v_call: TRBV2; clone_size: .; cdr3_aa: CASSGGTDQNYEQYF; cdr3_nt: TGTGCCAGCAGTGGCGGGACAGACCAGAACTACGAGCAGTACTTC
j_call: TRBJ1-1; d_call: .; v_call: TRBV19; clone_size: .; cdr3_aa: CASSPPGLLLNTEAFF; cdr3_nt: TGTGCCAGTAGTCCCCCAGGACTCTTACTGAACACTGAAGCTTTCTTT
j_call: TRBJ1-1; d_call: TRBD1; v_call: TRBV3-1; clone_size: few; cdr3_aa: CASSQAQGVAEAFF; cdr3_nt: TGTGCCAGCAGCCAAGCCCAGGGGGTGGCTGAGGCTTTCTTT
j_call: TRBJ1-6; d_call: .; v_call: TRBV10-3; clone_size: once; cdr3_aa: CAISESGPPNSPLHF; cdr3_nt: TGTGCCATCAGTGAGTCCGGACCCCCAAATTCACCCCTCCACTTT
j_call: TRBJ1-6; d_call: .; v_call: TRBV6-1; clone_size: few; cdr3_aa: CASRDPRRGNSPLHF; cdr3_nt: TGTGCCAGCAGGGACCCGCGTCGGGGGAATTCACCCCTCCACTTT
j_call: TRBJ2-1; d_call: .; v_call: TRBV19; clone_size: .; cdr3_aa: CASTLRGLEYNEQFF; cdr3_nt: TGTGCCAGTACACTACGGGGGTTAGAATACAATGAGCAGTTCTTC
j_call: TRBJ2-7; d_call: .; v_call: TRBV28; clone_size: many; cdr3_aa: CASSLLTDVEQYF; cdr3_nt: TGTGCCAGCAGTTTATTGACAGATGTCGAGCAGTACTTC
j_call: TRBJ1-1; d_call: .; v_call: TRBV29-1; clone_size: .; cdr3_aa: CSVTRDDAEAFF; cdr3_nt: TGCAGCGTGACCAGGGACGACGCTGAAGCTTTCTTT
j_call: TRBJ1-3; d_call: .; v_call: TRBV7-9; clone_size: .; cdr3_aa: CASSLVRGRANTIYF; cdr3_nt: TGTGCCAGCAGCTTAGTTCGGGGCAGGGCGAACACCATATATTTT
j_call: TRBJ1-1; d_call: .; v_call: TRBV12-3/TRBV12-4; clone_size: many; cdr3_aa: CASSLAGIGTEAFF; cdr3_nt: TGTGCCAGCAGTTTAGCAGGGATAGGCACTGAAGCTTTCTTT
j_call: TRBJ2-1; d_call: TRBD2; v_call: TRBV12-3/TRBV12-4; clone_size: many; cdr3_aa: CASNSRTSGGVAYNEQFF; cdr3_nt: TGTGCCAGCAACTCGCGGACTAGCGGGGGGGTGGCCTACAATGAGCAGTTCTTC
j_call: TRBJ2-7; d_call: .; v_call: TRBV24-1; clone_size: many; cdr3_aa: CATSDPHDSLSYEQYF; cdr3_nt: TGTGCCACCAGTGATCCACACGACAGCCTATCCTACGAGCAGTACTTC
j_call: TRBJ2-5; d_call: .; v_call: TRBV7-7; clone_size: few; cdr3_aa: CASSLGSPGAGETQYF; cdr3_nt: TGTGCTAGCAGCTTAGGTTCTCCGGGGGCTGGAGAGACCCAGTACTTC
j_call: TRBJ1-4; d_call: TRBD1; v_call: TRBV5-1; clone_size: few; cdr3_aa: CASSPIRGDEKLFF; cdr3_nt: TGCGCCAGCAGTCCGATCAGGGGGGACGAAAAACTGTTTTTT
j_call: TRBJ1-4; d_call: .; v_call: TRBV7-9; clone_size: .; cdr3_aa: CASSLAWDYLGIEEKLFF; cdr3_nt: TGTGCCAGCAGCTTAGCTTGGGATTACCTGGGGATCGAGGAAAAACTGTTTTTT
j_call: TRBJ1-2; d_call: .; v_call: TRBV10-3; clone_size: many; cdr3_aa: CAISESTNTPYGYTF; cdr3_nt: TGTGCCATCAGTGAGTCGACGAACACGCCTTATGGCTACACCTTC
j_call: TRBJ2-2; d_call: .; v_call: TRBV7-8; clone_size: many; cdr3_aa: CASSLALRAGELFF; cdr3_nt: TGTGCCAGCAGCTTAGCGTTGAGGGCCGGGGAGCTGTTTTTT
j_call: TRBJ2-5; d_call: .; v_call: TRBV27; clone_size: many; cdr3_aa: CASRARWGLQETQYF; cdr3_nt: TGTGCCAGCAGAGCCAGATGGGGTCTTCAAGAGACCCAGTACTTC
j_call: TRBJ2-5; d_call: .; v_call: TRBV18; clone_size: few; cdr3_aa: CASSPKSGIQETQYF; cdr3_nt: TGTGCCAGCTCACCAAAATCGGGGATCCAAGAGACCCAGTACTTC
j_call: TRBJ1-2; d_call: TRBD1; v_call: TRBV6-1; clone_size: many; cdr3_aa: CASSSNWQGGGYTF; cdr3_nt: TGTGCCAGCAGCTCAAATTGGCAGGGGGGTGGCTACACCTTC
j_call: TRBJ1-6; d_call: .; v_call: TRBV10-3; clone_size: .; cdr3_aa: CAIRPEDSSPLHF; cdr3_nt: TGTGCCATCAGACCCGAGGACTCTTCACCCCTCCACTTT
j_call: TRBJ1-1; d_call: TRBD1; v_call: TRBV6-1; clone_size: many; cdr3_aa: CASSYIAGGGYEAFF; cdr3_nt: TGTGCCAGCAGTTATATCGCGGGAGGGGGCTATGAAGCTTTCTTT
j_call: TRBJ2-7; d_call: .; v_call: TRBV6-5; clone_size: .; cdr3_aa: CASSYSGLANEQYF; cdr3_nt: TGTGCCAGCAGTTACTCGGGGCTAGCGAACGAGCAGTACTTC
j_call: TRBJ2-2; d_call: .; v_call: TRBV4-1; clone_size: few; cdr3_aa: CASSQLYTGELFF; cdr3_nt: TGCGCCAGCAGCCAGCTCTACACCGGGGAGCTGTTTTTT
j_call: TRBJ1-1; d_call: .; v_call: TRBV4-1; clone_size: .; cdr3_aa: CASSQEGEGTEAFF; cdr3_nt: TGCGCCAGCAGCCAAGAGGGGGAGGGCACTGAAGCTTTCTTT
j_call: TRBJ2-5; d_call: TRBD2; v_call: TRBV7-9; clone_size: .; cdr3_aa: CASSRDSSGGQGGIETQYF; cdr3_nt: TGTGCCAGCAGTCGGGACTCTAGCGGGGGGCAGGGTGGTATAGAGACCCAGTACTTC
j_call: TRBJ1-2; d_call: .; v_call: TRBV7-9; clone_size: few; cdr3_aa: CASSLGEVNGYTF; cdr3_nt: TGTGCCAGCAGCCTCGGAGAGGTGAATGGCTACACCTTC
j_call: TRBJ2-3; d_call: .; v_call: TRBV12-3/TRBV12-4; clone_size: .; cdr3_aa: CASSLGDLADTQYF; cdr3_nt: TGTGCCAGCAGTTTAGGGGATTTGGCAGATACGCAGTATTTT
j_call: TRBJ2-5; d_call: .; v_call: TRBV11-2; clone_size: many; cdr3_aa: CASSEGSGLQETQYF; cdr3_nt: TGTGCCAGCAGCGAGGGGTCCGGACTTCAAGAGACCCAGTACTTC
j_call: TRBJ1-2; d_call: .; v_call: TRBV6-1; clone_size: many; cdr3_aa: CASSEARGYGYTF; cdr3_nt: TGTGCCAGCAGTGAAGCTAGGGGATATGGCTACACCTTC
j_call: TRBJ1-2; d_call: TRBD1; v_call: TRBV6-1; clone_size: .; cdr3_aa: CASKEPPGQGEKNYGYTF; cdr3_nt: TGTGCCAGCAAGGAACCGCCGGGACAGGGGGAGAAGAACTATGGCTACACCTTC
j_call: TRBJ1-3; d_call: TRBD1; v_call: TRBV7-8; clone_size: .; cdr3_aa: CASSMTGGTGNTIYF; cdr3_nt: TGTGCCAGCAGCATGACAGGGGGTACTGGAAACACCATATATTTT
j_call: TRBJ2-1; d_call: .; v_call: TRBV5-4; clone_size: .; cdr3_aa: CASSVGLTYNEQFF; cdr3_nt: TGTGCCAGCAGCGTTGGACTCACCTACAATGAGCAGTTCTTC
j_call: TRBJ1-4; d_call: .; v_call: TRBV27; clone_size: few; cdr3_aa: CASSAWGPNEKLFF; cdr3_nt: TGTGCCAGCTCCGCCTGGGGGCCTAATGAAAAACTGTTTTTT
j_call: TRBJ2-7; d_call: TRBD2; v_call: TRBV10-3; clone_size: once; cdr3_aa: CAISAGTSGGHEQYF; cdr3_nt: TGTGCCATCAGTGCCGGGACTAGCGGGGGACACGAGCAGTACTTC
j_call: TRBJ2-2; d_call: .; v_call: TRBV24-1; clone_size: many; cdr3_aa: CATSDFRDTGELFF; cdr3_nt: TGTGCCACCAGTGATTTCAGGGACACCGGGGAGCTGTTTTTT
j_call: TRBJ1-4; d_call: .; v_call: TRBV20-1; clone_size: few; cdr3_aa: CSARAINEKLFF; cdr3_nt: TGCAGTGCTAGAGCGATTAATGAAAAACTGTTTTTT
j_call: TRBJ1-4; d_call: TRBD1; v_call: TRBV20-1; clone_size: few; cdr3_aa: CSAVDRVGEKLFF; cdr3_nt: TGCAGTGCAGTGGACAGGGTGGGTGAAAAACTGTTTTTT
j_call: TRBJ2-3; d_call: .; v_call: TRBV6-1; clone_size: many; cdr3_aa: CASSFTDSSTDTQYF; cdr3_nt: TGTGCCAGCAGCTTTACAGACAGCAGCACAGATACGCAGTATTTT
j_call: TRBJ2-7; d_call: .; v_call: TRBV12-3/TRBV12-4; clone_size: many; cdr3_aa: CASSLGGLVYEQYF; cdr3_nt: TGTGCCAGCAGTTTGGGGGGGCTTGTCTACGAGCAGTACTTC
j_call: TRBJ1-5; d_call: .; v_call: TRBV9; clone_size: many; cdr3_aa: CASTEGTGQPQHF; cdr3_nt: TGTGCCAGTACCGAGGGTACGGGTCAGCCCCAGCATTTT
j_call: TRBJ2-7; d_call: .; v_call: TRBV28; clone_size: many; cdr3_aa: CASSGSWGEQYF; cdr3_nt: TGTGCCAGCAGTGGGTCTTGGGGCGAGCAGTACTTC